This T cell receptor beta chain was documented in a study of control samples from healthy donors and cancer patients. Germline V gene lookup returns CDR1 SGHTA and CDR2 FQGTGA. V shed 5 bases and J 5 bases; nucleotides not matched to a gene: 10. The CDR3 loop spans 16 amino acids. Sequencing used immunoSEQ multiplex PCR; TCRdb keeps in-frame clones, though not all of them. The sample records 150,000 to 200,000 clones, 75% to 95% being singletons. V gene TRBV7-3 combines with J gene TRBJ2-1, with 9 nucleotides matching TRBD2. Sequences were obtained from blood. This clonotype was sampled from a woman in her thirties in good health. CDR3 DNA sequence: TGTGCCAGCAGCCCGCAGGTAAGCGGGAGGAACAATGAGCAGTTCTTC. This codes for CASSPQVSGRNNEQFF.